The 20 T cell receptor beta chains listed next were all sequenced from one sample in a study of blood T cell repertoires in COVID-19. Method: immunoSEQ multiplex PCR; TCRdb's copy keeps in-frame clones and lacks some. The table lists 170,000 or so clones, approximately 80% of them singletons. Material: peripheral blood. The receptors were sampled from a woman aged 40 to 50 with COVID-19, enrolled during active disease.

The chain employs TRBV10-2 and TRBJ1-5; 8 bases fit TRBD1. The CDR3 runs to 14 residues. Germline lookup yields CDR1 WSHSY and CDR2 SAAADI. Trimming cost V 5 bases and J 4 bases; bases outside gene matches: 4. The CDR3 bases are TGCGCCAGCAGTCTAGGACAGGGTAATCAGCCCCAGCATTTT. Translated, it gives CASSLGQGNQPQHF.

The chain has TRBV28 and TRBJ2-7; the match to TRBD1 covers 9 bases. The germline V gene encodes CDR1 MDHEN and CDR2 SYDVKM. V trimming: 1 base; J trimming: 2 bases; junction bases outside the gene matches: 3. The CDR3 spans 15 residues. The CDR3 DNA follows: TGTGCCAGCAGTTTATCTACAGGGGGCCCCTACGAGCAGTACTTC. This encodes CASSLSTGGPYEQYF.

This clone was found once. The V and J genes are TRBV7-9 and TRBJ2-7; 9 bases agree with TRBD1. The CDR3 sequence is 16 residues long. The junction had 10 bases not matched to a gene; V was cut back by 2 bases and J by 5 bases. Germline V gene sequence: CDR1 SEHNR, CDR2 FQNEAQ (reference sequence). CDR3 DNA: TGTGCCAGCAGCTTATATCCCGGGACAGGGAGCCACGAGCAGTACTTC. Protein sequence: CASSLYPGTGSHEQYF. The variable domain in full, with the rest retrieved from reference TRBV7-9 and TRBJ2-7, is DTGVSQNPRHKITKRGQNVTFRCDPISEHNRLYWYRQTLGQGPEFLTYFQNEAQLEKSRLLSDRFSAERPKGSFSTLEIQRTEQGDSAMYLCASSLYPGTGSHEQYFGPGTRLTVT.

The chain joins TRBV4-1 to TRBJ2-3, with TRBD2 identical over 8 bases. Unmatched junction bases numbered 18, after V lost 4 bases and J lost 9 bases. The V gene's germline CDR1 is MGHRA and CDR2 YSYEKL. CDR3 size: 17 residues. Here the CDR3 DNA reads TGCGCCAGCAGCCTGGCCGGGGAGCGGGGGCTTACACGGACGCAGTATTTT. Amino acid sequence: CASSLAGERGLTRTQYF.

Here the CDR3 DNA reads TGTGCCACCAGTGACCGGGACAGGGGGCGAGGGAATCGCAATCAGCCCCAGCATTTT. It is translated as CATSDRDRGRGNRNQPQHF. The chain recombines TRBV24-1 with TRBJ1-5; 12 bases match TRBD1. The V gene's germline CDR1 is KGHDR and CDR2 SFDVKD. This CDR3 region has 19 residues. Unmatched junction bases numbered 11, after V lost 4 bases and J lost 2 bases.

V gene TRBV7-9 combines with J gene TRBJ1-1, with 8 bases fitting TRBD1. CDR1 and CDR2 (germline): SEHNR, FQNEAQ (reference sequence). V dropped 5 bases and J dropped 8; count of bases not matched to a gene: 7. The CDR3 consists of 13 residues. The CDR3 protein is CASSAWTGIEAFF. The CDR3 DNA sequence: TGTGCCAGCAGCGCCTGGACAGGGATCGAAGCTTTCTTT.

The J gene is TRBJ2-7, the V gene TRBV6-5; possible D gene TRBD2, 5 bases. V was cut by 0 bases and J by 3 bases, with 9 bases left in between. Per germline, CDR1 MNHEY and CDR2 SVGAGI. The CDR3 runs 14 residues. The CDR3 DNA sequence: TGTGCCAGCAGTTACTCTGGAGGTCTCTACGAGCAGTACTTC. This gives the protein CASSYSGGLYEQYF.

The V gene is TRBV6-5, the J gene TRBJ1-3; 10 bases map to TRBD1. Losses at the gene ends were 4 bases for V and 2 bases for J; bases not matched to a gene: 2. Germline V gives CDR1 MNHEY, CDR2 SVGAGI. The CDR3 totals 15 residues. The chain's CDR3 is CASSWDRGTGNTIYF. For the CDR3, the DNA is TGTGCCAGCAGTTGGGACAGGGGCACTGGAAACACCATATATTTT.

The chain uses TRBV6-6 and TRBJ1-1; tentative D call: TRBD1 (6 bases). This CDR3 spans 14 amino acids. Germline V gene lookup returns CDR1 MNHNY and CDR2 SVGAGI (reference sequence). Trimming cost V 6 bases and J 3 bases, with 14 bases left between them. The CDR3 loop is CASRMGGRDTEAFF. The DNA of the CDR3 is TGTGCCAGCAGAATGGGGGGGCGGGACACTGAAGCTTTCTTT.

The chain combines TRBV27 with TRBJ2-7; D remains unclear. CDR1 and CDR2 from the germline V gene are MNHEY and SMNVEV (reference sequence). Trimming cost V 6 bases and J 3 bases, with 12 bases left between them. The CDR3 runs to 13 residues. Written as DNA, the CDR3 is TGTGCCAGCAGCCATGCGGCGATCTACGAGCAGTACTTC. Amino acid sequence: CASSHAAIYEQYF.

The CDR3 sequence: CASSQNRVNTEAFF. CDR3 nucleotide sequence: TGTGCCAGTAGTCAGAACAGGGTGAACACTGAAGCTTTCTTT. V and J are TRBV19 and TRBJ1-1; a possible D gene is TRBD1 (6 bases). The length of the CDR3 is 14 residues. Per the germline V gene, CDR1 is LNHDA and CDR2 is SQIVND (reference sequence). V shed 5 bases and J shed 0 bases, with 10 bases lying between them.

The chain is built from TRBV6-5 and TRBJ2-5; 8 nucleotides match TRBD2. The CDR3 spans 13 residues. Germline CDR1 and CDR2: MNHEY and SVGAGI. The ends lost 8 bases at V and 4 bases at J; junction bases unmatched: 6. CDR3 coding DNA: TGTGCCAGCCGGGGGGGGGCTAGAGAGACCCAGTACTTC. Protein product: CASRGGARETQYF.

The gene calls are TRBV6-5 and TRBJ1-6; D perhaps matches TRBD1 (6 bases). With 10 bases removed from V and 10 bases from J, the gap between germline ends came to 17 bases. This CDR3 comprises 13 residues. The germline V gene has CDR1 MNHEY and CDR2 SVGAGI. CDR3 sequence reads: CATLGGLNSPLHF. CDR3 coding DNA: TGTGCCACCCTTGGGGGCTTAAACTCACCCCTCCACTTT.

Ten or more counts support this clone. The rearrangement joins TRBV5-5 to TRBJ1-1; 7 bases line up with TRBD1. This CDR3 is 13 amino acids long. Germline-derived CDR1 and CDR2 are SGHKS and YYEKEE (reference sequence). V shed 6 bases, J shed 0 bases, and the junction held 2 bases outside the gene matches. In nucleotides, the CDR3 is TGTGCCAGCACGGGACAGATGAACACTGAAGCTTTCTTT. It yields the protein CASTGQMNTEAFF. Together with reference TRBV5-5 and TRBJ1-1, the CDR3 gives the full variable domain: DAGVTQSPTHLIKTRGQQVTLRCSPISGHKSVSWYQQVLGQGPQFIFQYYEKEERGRGNFPDRFSARQFPNYSSELNVNALLLGDSALYLCASTGQMNTEAFFGQGTRLTVV.

The CDR3 DNA follows: TGTGCCAGTAGTGCGGGACAGGGATGGGGCTATAGCAATCAGCCCCAGCATTTT. Translation gives CASSAGQGWGYSNQPQHF. The chain is built from TRBV19 and TRBJ1-5, with TRBD1 matching over 9 bases. Germline assignment: CDR1 LNHDA and CDR2 SQIVND (reference sequence). V shed 5 bases, J shed 0 bases, and the junction held 11 bases outside the gene matches. This CDR3 region has 18 residues.

The chain is built from TRBV11-2 and TRBJ2-3, with D possibly TRBD2 on 6 matching bases. Germline V lookup: CDR1 SGHAT, CDR2 FQNNGV. The V and J ends lost 8 bases and 5 bases respectively, with 14 bases between them. The CDR3 is 13 residues long. The CDR3 here is CASYGGMGDTQYF. CDR3 nucleotides: TGTGCCAGCTATGGCGGGATGGGAGATACGCAGTATTTT.

The chain links TRBV7-3 to TRBJ2-3; TRBD1 agrees at 10 bases. V was pared by 1 base and J by 4 bases, with 11 bases of the junction left unmatched. CDR1 is SGHTA and CDR2 is FQGTGA in the germline V gene. This CDR3 contains 18 residues. CDR3 amino acids: CASSLRTGGDRRADTQYF. The CDR3 DNA reads as TGTGCCAGCAGCTTAAGGACAGGGGGAGATAGAAGAGCAGATACGCAGTATTTT.

J is TRBJ1-4 and V is TRBV2; TRBD1 is a possible D gene (6 bases). The V gene lost 6 bases and the J gene lost 0 bases, with 8 bases spanning the gap. The CDR3 extends over 14 amino acids. Germline V CDR1 and CDR2: SNHLY, FYNNEI. This CDR3 is CASRGHSTNEKLFF. The CDR3 region has the DNA TGTGCCAGCAGGGGACACTCAACTAATGAAAAACTGTTTTTT.

The genes are TRBV12-3 or TRBV12-4 and TRBJ2-3; possible D gene TRBD2, 6 bases. Between the trimmed V and J ends, which lost 7 bases and 3 bases, there was a span of 11 bases. The CDR3 sequence is 13 residues long. The CDR3 loop is CASMTSGTDTQYF. Here the CDR3 DNA reads TGTGCCAGCATGACTAGTGGAACAGATACGCAGTATTTT.

The V gene is TRBV5-1, the J gene TRBJ1-1; tentatively, D is TRBD1 (5 bases). The length of the CDR3 is 15 residues. V dropped 0 bases and J dropped 8 bases, with 17 bases sitting between them. The germline gives CDR1 SGHRS, CDR2 YFSETQ. DNA of the CDR3: TGCGCCAGCAGCTTGGTAGTCCAGGGAAAGTTGGAAGCTTTCTTT. Translated: CASSLVVQGKLEAFF.